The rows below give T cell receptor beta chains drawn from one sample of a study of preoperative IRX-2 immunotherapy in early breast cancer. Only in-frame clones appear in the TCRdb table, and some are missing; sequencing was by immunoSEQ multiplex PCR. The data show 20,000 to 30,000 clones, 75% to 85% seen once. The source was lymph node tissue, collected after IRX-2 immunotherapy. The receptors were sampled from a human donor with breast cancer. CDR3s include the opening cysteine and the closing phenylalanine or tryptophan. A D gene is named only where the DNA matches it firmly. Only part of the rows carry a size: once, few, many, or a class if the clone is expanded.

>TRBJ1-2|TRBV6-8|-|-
TGTGCCAGCAGTGACTACAAAGAGGGCCAGCGAGGCTACACCTTC
CASSDYKEGQRGYTF
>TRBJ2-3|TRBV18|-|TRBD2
TGTGCCAGCTCAGCCTTAGCGGGGGAGAGCACAGATACGCAGTATTTT
CASSALAGESTDTQYF
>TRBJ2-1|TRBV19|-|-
TGTGCCAGTAGCCAAGGGGGGATTCGGCTCAATGAGCAGTTCTTC
CASSQGGIRLNEQFF
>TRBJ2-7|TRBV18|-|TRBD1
TGTGCCAGCTCACCACGACAGGGGATGGGCTACGAGCAGTACTTC
CASSPRQGMGYEQYF
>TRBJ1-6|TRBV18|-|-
TGTGCCAGCTCCTCGGGAGCAAGAAATTCACCCCTCCACTTT
CASSSGARNSPLHF
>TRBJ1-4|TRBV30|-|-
TGTGCCTGGAGTGCCCCTCGGGGAACTGCGCCCCTATTTTTT
CAWSAPRGTAPLFF
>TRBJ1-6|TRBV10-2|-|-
TGCGCCAGCAGTGACATAATCCGACGGAATTCACCCCTCCACTTT
CASSDIIRRNSPLHF
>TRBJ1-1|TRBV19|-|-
TGTGCCAGTAGTAACCCCCCTCCCGGGAACACTGAAGCTTTCTTT
CASSNPPPGNTEAFF
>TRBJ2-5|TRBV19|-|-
TGTGCCAGTAGTCCTCGGACTTGGGCAGAGACCCAGTACTTC
CASSPRTWAETQYF
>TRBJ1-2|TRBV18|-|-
TGTGCCAGCTCACCACAACGGACAAACTATGGCTACACCTTC
CASSPQRTNYGYTF
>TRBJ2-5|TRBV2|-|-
TGTGCCAGCAGTGAATCTACAGGATCAGGGATTCTGGAGACCCAGTACTTC
CASSESTGSGILETQYF
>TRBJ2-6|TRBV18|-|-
TGTGCCAGCTCACCCCAGGGCGCTGGGGCCAACGTCCTGACTTTC
CASSPQGAGANVLTF
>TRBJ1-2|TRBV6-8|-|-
TGTGCCAGCAGTGTCCTAGGGGGCTATGGCTACACCTTC
CASSVLGGYGYTF
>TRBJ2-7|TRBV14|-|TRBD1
TGTGCCAGCAGCCAAGATTCCATACGGGACAGGGTCTACGAGCAGTACTTC
CASSQDSIRDRVYEQYF
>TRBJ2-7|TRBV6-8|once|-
TGTGCCAGCAGTTCAGTACTAGAGACAGGCGGCTACGAGCAGTACTTC
CASSSVLETGGYEQYF
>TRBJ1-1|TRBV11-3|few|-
TGTGCCAGCAGCCAGCAAATTGGGGGGACGAACACTGAAGCTTTCTTT
CASSQQIGGTNTEAFF
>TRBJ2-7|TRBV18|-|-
TGTGCCAGCTCACCAAATCAGGGTACGCTCTACGAGCAGTACTTC
CASSPNQGTLYEQYF
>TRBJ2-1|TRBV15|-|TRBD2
TGTGCCACCAGCAACGATGTGACTAGCCCGATTAGAGGCTACAATGAGCAGTTCTTC
CATSNDVTSPIRGYNEQFF
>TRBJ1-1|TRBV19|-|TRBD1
TGTGCCAGTAGTATAAACTCGGGACAGGATAACACTGAAGCTTTCTTT
CASSINSGQDNTEAFF
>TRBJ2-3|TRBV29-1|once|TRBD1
TGCAGCGTTGCCACAGGGGGTAGCACAGATACGCAGTATTTT
CSVATGGSTDTQYF
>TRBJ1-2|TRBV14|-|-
TGTGCCAGCAGCCCCCTCGGGGGGGCGCCTGGCTACACCTTC
CASSPLGGAPGYTF
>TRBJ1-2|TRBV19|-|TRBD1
TGTGCCAGTAGTCCCGTATCAGGGGGCGGGATTGGCTACACCTTC
CASSPVSGGGIGYTF
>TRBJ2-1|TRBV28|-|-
TGTGCCAGCAGTTCCCCGAGGGGCCGGGCCTACAATGAGCAGTTCTTC
CASSSPRGRAYNEQFF
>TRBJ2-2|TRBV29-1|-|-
TGCAGCGTTGGCCACCCTTACAACACCGGGGAGCTGTTTTTT
CSVGHPYNTGELFF
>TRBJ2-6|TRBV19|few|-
TGTGCCAGTAGTATAGACGGCAGATCCTCTGGGGCCAACGTCCTGACTTTC
CASSIDGRSSGANVLTF
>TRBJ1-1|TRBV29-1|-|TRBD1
TGCAGCGTTGATGGGAAGGGGGCGCGCACTGAAGCTTTCTTT
CSVDGKGARTEAFF
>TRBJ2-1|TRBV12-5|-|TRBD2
TGTGCTAGTGGTTTGGTACAAGCTGTTGCGGGGGCCTACAATGAGCAGTTCTTC
CASGLVQAVAGAYNEQFF
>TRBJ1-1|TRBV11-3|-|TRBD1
TGTGCCAGCAGCTTACTAACAGGGGGGCTTTCTGAAGCTTTCTTT
CASSLLTGGLSEAFF
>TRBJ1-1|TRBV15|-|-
TGTGCCACCAGCAGGGGTGGCGCAGCGAACACTGAAGCTTTCTTT
CATSRGGAANTEAFF
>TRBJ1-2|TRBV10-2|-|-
TGCGCCAGCAGTTCACAGGGCCCCTATGGCTACACCTTC
CASSSQGPYGYTF
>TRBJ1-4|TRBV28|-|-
TGTGCCAGCAGTCCCCCGGGGGCTGGGGAAAAACTGTTTTTT
CASSPPGAGEKLFF
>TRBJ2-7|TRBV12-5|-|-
TGTGCTAGTGGTAAACAGCCGCGTGAGCAGTACTTC
CASGKQPREQYF
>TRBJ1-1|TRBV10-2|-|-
TGCGCCAGCAGACCATCCAGAAGGGAGAACACTGAAGCTTTCTTT
CASRPSRRENTEAFF
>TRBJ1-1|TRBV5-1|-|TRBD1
TGCGCCAGCAGCCTGGGAGACAGGGTGAACACTGAAGCTTTCTTT
CASSLGDRVNTEAFF
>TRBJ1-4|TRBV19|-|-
TGTGCCAGTAGTATCGACCTAACTAATGAAAAACTGTTTTTT
CASSIDLTNEKLFF
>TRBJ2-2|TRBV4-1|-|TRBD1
TGCGCCAGCAGCCACCCAGGGACAGCCATCACCGGGGAGCTGTTTTTT
CASSHPGTAITGELFF
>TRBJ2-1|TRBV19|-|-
TGTGCCAGTAGTATAAAGGGGCAGGGGAATGAGCAGTTCTTC
CASSIKGQGNEQFF
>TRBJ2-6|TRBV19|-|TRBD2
TGTGCCACCCTGGGGGGGTTTTACTCTGGGGCCAACGTCCTGACTTTC
CATLGGFYSGANVLTF
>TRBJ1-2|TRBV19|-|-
TGTGCCAGTAGTTCCGGGGGCTTTGGCTACACCTTC
CASSSGGFGYTF
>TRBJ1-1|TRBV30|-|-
TGTGCCTGGACCCGGGGCGTGGGCACTGAAGCTTTCTTT
CAWTRGVGTEAFF
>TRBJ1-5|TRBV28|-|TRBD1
TGTGCCAGCAGCGACAGGGGGCGCAGGGGTCAGCCCCAGCATTTT
CASSDRGRRGQPQHF
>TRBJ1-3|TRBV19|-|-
TGTGCCAGTAGAAAGTGGGGGCAGAGCTCTGGAAACACCATATATTTT
CASRKWGQSSGNTIYF
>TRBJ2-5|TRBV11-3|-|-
TGTGCCAGCAGCTCCCACGGAGGCGGCCAAGAGACCCAGTACTTC
CASSSHGGGQETQYF
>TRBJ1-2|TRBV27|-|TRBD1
TGTGCCAGCAGTTTATCGACAGGGGGCGCCTTCTATGGCTACACCTTC
CASSLSTGGAFYGYTF
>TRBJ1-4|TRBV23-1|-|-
TGCGCCAGCACCCCGGAACCAACTAATGAAAAACTGTTTTTT
CASTPEPTNEKLFF
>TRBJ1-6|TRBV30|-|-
TGTGCCTGGAGATTCAGGGGTAGGAATTCACCCCTCCACTTT
CAWRFRGRNSPLHF
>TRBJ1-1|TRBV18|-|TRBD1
TGTGCCAGCTCACCAGGACAGGGGTACACTGAAGCTTTCTTT
CASSPGQGYTEAFF
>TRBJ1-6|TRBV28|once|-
TGTGCCAGCAGTTTAGGTTTTTCACCCCTCCACTTT
CASSLGFSPLHF
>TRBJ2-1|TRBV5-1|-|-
TGCGCCAGCAGCTTGGCCTCCCACAGGAGTGAGCAGTTCTTC
CASSLASHRSEQFF
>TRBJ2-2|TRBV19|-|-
TGTGCCAGTAATGGCGGTCGGGTCGGGGAGCTGTTTTTT
CASNGGRVGELFF
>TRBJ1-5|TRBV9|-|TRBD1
TGTGCCAGCAGGACAGGGGGACAGCCCCAGCATTTT
CASRTGGQPQHF
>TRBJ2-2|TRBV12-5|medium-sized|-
TGTGCCACCCTCCCCCCTAAACAGGTGAACACCGGGGAGCTGTTTTTT
CATLPPKQVNTGELFF
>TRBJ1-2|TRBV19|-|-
TGTGCCAGTAGTCCCACCCGCCGGGAGCCTCTCGGTGGCTACACCTTC
CASSPTRREPLGGYTF